The text below deals with one T cell receptor beta chain. Its antigen is still unknown. The data belong to a study of chemoradiotherapy in HPV16-positive cancers. CDR1 is SEHNR and CDR2 is FQNEAQ in the germline V gene (reference sequence). With V trimmed by 3 bases and J by 6 bases, 5 bases remained unmatched. This CDR3 has 15 residues. Measured with immunoSEQ multiplex PCR; TCRdb has only the in-frame clones, and not every one. The sample lists a few thousand clones, approximately 92% occurring once. Overall study results and limits: During treatment, candidate HPV-specific clones and E7-related motifs expanded in tumor. Only a couple of HPV16-positive patients supplied the functional HPV-specificity definition.

Samples were taken several times over chemoradiotherapy. The clonotype comes from a human donor with HPV-associated anogenital cancer. V and J are TRBV7-9 and TRBJ1-6; 7 bases line up with TRBD1. Sequencing used tumor tissue, obtained from a patient who underwent chemoradiotherapy. CDR3 nucleotide sequence: TGTGCCAGCAGCTTTGGGACAGCCACTAATTCACCCCTCCACTTT. This gives the protein CASSFGTATNSPLHF.